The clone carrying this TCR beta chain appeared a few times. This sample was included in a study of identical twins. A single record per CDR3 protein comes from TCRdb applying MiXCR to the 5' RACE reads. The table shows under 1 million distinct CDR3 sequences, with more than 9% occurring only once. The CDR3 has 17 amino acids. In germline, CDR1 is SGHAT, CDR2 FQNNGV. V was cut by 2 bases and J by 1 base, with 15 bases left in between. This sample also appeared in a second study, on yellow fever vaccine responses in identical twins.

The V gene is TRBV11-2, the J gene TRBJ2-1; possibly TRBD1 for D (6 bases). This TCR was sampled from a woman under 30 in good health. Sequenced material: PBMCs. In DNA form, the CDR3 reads TGTGCCAGCAGCTTAATGCAGGGGTCCTTTTCCTACAATGAGCAGTTCTTC. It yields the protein CASSLMQGSFSYNEQFF.